Each of the 25 T cell receptor beta chains below was sequenced from the same sample in a study of PD-L1 blockade in urothelial cancer. Time point here: pretreatment peripheral blood. Sequencing used immunoSEQ multiplex PCR; TCRdb keeps in-frame clones, though not all of them. The repertoire holds tens of thousands of clones, with around 87% as singletons. Sequencing was performed on PBMCs, taken around atezolizumab (anti-PD-L1) treatment. The origin of the receptors is a man in his sixties with urothelial cancer.

In DNA, the CDR3 is TGCGCCAGCAGCCCCGACAGGGCCGACTCTGGAAACACCATATATTTT. It codes for CASSPDRADSGNTIYF. The chain carries TRBV5-1 and TRBJ1-3; TRBD1 matches 7 bases. Germline loops: CDR1 SGHRS, CDR2 YFSETQ. Germline trimming cut 4 bases from V and 0 bases from J; bases unmatched to any gene: 7. The CDR3 is made up of 16 amino acids. Full variable domain (remainder filled in from reference TRBV5-1 and TRBJ1-3): KAGVTQTPRYLIKTRGQQVTLSCSPISGHRSVSWYQQTPGQGLQFLFEYFSETQRNKGNFPGRFSGRQFSNSRSEMNVSTLELGDSALYLCASSPDRADSGNTIYFGEGSWLTVV.

In this sample, this clone turned up a few times. The CDR3 DNA sequence: TGTAGTTCCAGCACAGGGGCTGGGAAAGGAAACACCATATATTTT. It codes for CSSSTGAGKGNTIYF. The chain carries TRBV19 and TRBJ1-3, with TRBD1 matching over 7 bases. The CDR3 is made up of 15 amino acids. Germline V gives CDR1 LNHDA, CDR2 SQIVND (reference sequence). The full variable domain, completed using reference TRBV19 and TRBJ1-3, is DGGITQSPKYLFRKEGQNVTLSCEQNLNHDAMYWYRQDPGQGLRLIYYSQIVNDFQKGDIAEGYSVSREKKESFPLTVTSAQKNPTAFYLCSSSTGAGKGNTIYFGEGSWLTVV.

The V call is TRBV19, the J call TRBJ1-1; TRBD1 aligns across 11 bases. This CDR3 region has 15 residues. Germline V CDR1 and CDR2: LNHDA, SQIVND (reference sequence). The junction had 9 bases not matched to a gene; V was cut back by 8 bases and J by 4 bases. The CDR3 sequence: CASQDRGREGTEAFF. CDR3 DNA sequence: TGTGCCAGTCAGGACAGGGGGCGCGAGGGCACTGAAGCTTTCTTT. Using reference TRBV19 and TRBJ1-1 for the parts outside the CDR3, the full variable domain is DGGITQSPKYLFRKEGQNVTLSCEQNLNHDAMYWYRQDPGQGLRLIYYSQIVNDFQKGDIAEGYSVSREKKESFPLTVTSAQKNPTAFYLCASQDRGREGTEAFFGQGTRLTVV.

The CDR3 bases are TGTGCCAGCAGTTACAAGCAGGGTTATGGCTACACCTTC. Protein: CASSYKQGYGYTF. V usage is TRBV6-5 and J usage is TRBJ1-2; a weak D match, TRBD1 (5 bases). Trimming shortened V by 2 bases and J by 5 bases, and 9 bases separated the two germline ends. From germline, CDR1 is MNHEY and CDR2 SVGAGI. This CDR3 is 13 amino acids long.

The chain couples TRBV5-1 to TRBJ2-6; tentatively, D is TRBD1 (5 bases). The CDR3 covers 20 residues. Germline lookup yields CDR1 SGHRS and CDR2 YFSETQ. V lost 0 bases and J 0 bases, leaving 19 bases between the germline ends. CDR3 sequence (DNA): TGCGCCAGCAGCTTGGTCCTTATAGCAGGGCCTATCTCTGGGGCCAACGTCCTGACTTTC. It is translated as CASSLVLIAGPISGANVLTF.

The gene calls are TRBV9 and TRBJ2-7; 7 bases align to TRBD1. V dropped 4 bases and J dropped 7; count of bases not matched to a gene: 11. This CDR3 spans 14 amino acids. Germline values: CDR1 SGDLS, CDR2 YYNGEE. The CDR3 loop is CASSSETTGKEQYF. For the CDR3, the DNA is TGTGCCAGCAGCTCAGAGACGACAGGGAAAGAGCAGTACTTC.

The chain joins TRBV30 to TRBJ1-2; D possibly corresponds to TRBD1 (6 bases). V dropped 4 bases and J dropped 8 bases, with 20 bases sitting between them. This CDR3 has 14 amino acids. Germline values: CDR1 GTSNPN, CDR2 SVGIG (reference sequence). The CDR3 reads CAWIRGAGAWGYTF. In DNA form, the CDR3 reads TGTGCCTGGATTAGGGGAGCGGGGGCCTGGGGCTACACCTTC. Full variable domain (remainder filled in from reference TRBV30 and TRBJ1-2): SQTIHQWPATLVQPVGSPLSLECTVEGTSNPNLYWYRQAAGRGLQLLFYSVGIGQISSEVPQNLSASRPQDRQFILSSKKLLLSDSGFYLCAWIRGAGAWGYTFGSGTRLTVV.

V is TRBV7-9 and J is TRBJ2-5; 8 bases line up with TRBD1. This CDR3 region has 15 residues. Germline-derived CDR1 and CDR2 are SEHNR and FQNEAQ (reference sequence). V dropped 5 bases and J dropped 0; count of bases not matched to a gene: 5. This chain's CDR3 is CASSGRQGYQETQYF. In DNA form, the CDR3 reads TGTGCCAGCAGCGGCAGACAGGGGTACCAAGAGACCCAGTACTTC.

The V call is TRBV11-2, the J call TRBJ2-2; D is ambiguous. This CDR3 has 17 amino acids. V lost 0 bases to trimming and J lost 0 bases, with 11 bases between them. Germline CDR1 reads SGHAT; CDR2 reads FQNNGV. DNA of the CDR3: TGTGCCAGCAGCTTAGACGCCGACGGAGCGAACACCGGGGAGCTGTTTTTT. This gives the protein CASSLDADGANTGELFF.

The rearrangement links TRBV7-3 to TRBJ2-7; D gene unclear. Trimming shortened V by 3 bases and J by 4 bases, and 19 bases separated the two germline ends. The germline CDR1 and CDR2 sequences are SGHTA and FQGTGA. The CDR3 loop spans 16 amino acids. The CDR3 region is CASSFTPINSQYEQYF. The CDR3 coding sequence is TGTGCCAGCAGCTTTACCCCCATCAACAGCCAGTACGAGCAGTACTTC.

The chain employs TRBV6-5 and TRBJ2-1; 8 nucleotides align to TRBD2. V shed 4 bases and J 15 bases; nucleotides not matched to a gene: 5. This CDR3 has 11 residues. CDR1 and CDR2 from the germline V gene are MNHEY and SVGAGI. CDR3 DNA: TGTGCCAGCAGTTCTGGACTAGCACGGTTCTTC. This gives the protein CASSSGLARFF.

The chain links TRBV6-1 to TRBJ2-5; 10 positions match TRBD2. V was clipped by 5 bases and J by 2 bases; unmatched bases: 2. CDR3 length: 14 amino acids. Germline-derived CDR1 and CDR2 are MNHNS and SASEGT. The CDR3 loop reads CASSLAGGQETQYF. The CDR3 region has the DNA TGTGCCAGCAGTTTAGCGGGGGGACAAGAGACCCAGTACTTC.

The chain is built from TRBV10-3 and TRBJ2-7; 7 bases align to TRBD1. Germline trimming cut 5 bases from V and 2 bases from J; bases unmatched to any gene: 0. Germline CDR1 reads ENHRY; CDR2 reads SYGVKD. The CDR3 extends over 12 amino acids. The CDR3 coding sequence is TGTGCCATCAGTCAGGGGGCCTACGAGCAGTACTTC. Residues: CAISQGAYEQYF.

The J gene is TRBJ2-1, the V gene TRBV7-2, with 10 bases identical to TRBD2. The CDR3 covers 15 residues. CDR1 and CDR2 (germline): SGHTA, FQGNSA. The ends lost 6 bases at V and 4 bases at J; junction bases unmatched: 6. CDR3 protein: CASSMTSGLYNEQFF. The CDR3 coding sequence is TGTGCCAGCAGTATGACTAGCGGGCTGTACAATGAGCAGTTCTTC.

This clone has a handful of counts. Here the CDR3 DNA reads TGTGCCAGCACGAAGGGGGTCGGCGGGGAGCTGTTTTTT. Its protein is CASTKGVGGELFF. The V call is TRBV2, the J call TRBJ2-2; D may be TRBD1 (6 bases). Germline V gene data show CDR1 as SNHLY and CDR2 as FYNNEI. V was shortened by 7 bases and J by 7 bases, with 13 bases between the two germline ends. The CDR3 runs to 13 residues.

This rearrangement joins TRBV5-5 to TRBJ2-1; 9 nucleotides agree with TRBD2. CDR1 and CDR2 from the germline V gene are SGHKS and YYEKEE (reference sequence). After removal of 0 bases from V and 4 bases from J, the junction contained 8 bases not matched to a gene. The CDR3 length is 17 residues. The DNA for the CDR3 is TGTGCCAGCAGCTTGGGGGCGGGAGGGCCTAGATACAATGAGCAGTTCTTC. Residues: CASSLGAGGPRYNEQFF.

Only one count was recorded for this clone. The J gene is TRBJ2-1, the V gene TRBV7-9; 8 bases are a match to TRBD2. Unmatched junction bases numbered 5, after V lost 10 bases and J lost 9 bases. The CDR3 runs 11 residues. Germline CDR1 is SEHNR and CDR2 is FQNEAQ (reference sequence). Here the CDR3 reads CATSRGGEQFF. As DNA, the CDR3 is TGTGCCACCTCCCGGGGGGGTGAGCAGTTCTTC. The variable domain in full, completed from reference TRBV7-9 and TRBJ2-1, reads DTGVSQNPRHKITKRGQNVTFRCDPISEHNRLYWYRQTLGQGPEFLTYFQNEAQLEKSRLLSDRFSAERPKGSFSTLEIQRTEQGDSAMYLCATSRGGEQFFGPGTRLTVL.

The chain joins TRBV6-1 to TRBJ1-2, with a weak D call TRBD1 (6 bases). CDR3 length: 14 amino acids. Trimming took 0 bases from V and 6 from J, leaving 11 bases between them. Germline V gene sequence: CDR1 MNHNS, CDR2 SASEGT. The CDR3 DNA is TGTGCCAGCAGTGAAGCGGGCAGGGGTGATGGCTACACCTTC. Translated, it gives CASSEAGRGDGYTF.

This clone showed up just once. V usage is TRBV7-2 and J usage is TRBJ1-3, with D tentatively TRBD1 (5 bases). The V gene lost 5 bases and the J gene lost 2 bases, with 10 bases spanning the gap. This CDR3 contains 14 residues. CDR1 is SGHTA and CDR2 is FQGNSA in the germline V gene. The CDR3 bases are TGTGCCAGCAGCATGGGGGGGGCTGGAAACACCATATATTTT. As protein: CASSMGGAGNTIYF. Full variable domain (missing parts from reference TRBV7-2 and TRBJ1-3): GAGVSQSPSNKVTEKGKDVELRCDPISGHTALYWYRQSLGQGLEFLIYFQGNSAPDKSGLPSDRFSAERTGGSVSTLTIQRTQQEDSAVYLCASSMGGAGNTIYFGEGSWLTVV.

The chain employs TRBV25-1 and TRBJ1-3, with D unresolved. This CDR3 is built from 13 residues. Germline CDR1 and CDR2: MGHDK and SYGVNS. Trimming cost V 5 bases and J 4 bases, with 9 bases left between them. CDR3 amino acids: CASSQNSGNTIYF. The CDR3 DNA reads as TGTGCCAGCAGTCAGAATTCGGGAAACACCATATATTTT.

V and J are TRBV25-1 and TRBJ2-1; the match to TRBD2 covers 16 bases. Trimming cost V 6 bases and J 2 bases; bases outside gene matches: 1. The CDR3 loop spans 16 amino acids. CDR1 is MGHDK, CDR2 SYGVNS, per germline. The DNA of the CDR3 is TGTGCCAGCAGAGGGACTAGCGGGAGGGCCTACAATGAGCAGTTCTTC. It translates to CASRGTSGRAYNEQFF.

The chain recombines TRBV5-1 with TRBJ2-6; TRBD1 matches at 8 bases. This CDR3 is 15 amino acids long. Germline V gene sequence: CDR1 SGHRS, CDR2 YFSETQ. The J segment lost 4 bases and the V segment lost 4 bases, leaving 4 bases of the junction unmatched. For the CDR3, the DNA is TGCGCCAGCAGCCAGGGGGCGCACGGGGCCAACGTCCTGACTTTC. It yields the protein CASSQGAHGANVLTF.

This clone showed up just a few times. V usage is TRBV5-1 and J usage is TRBJ1-4; no clear D. The CDR3 has 15 residues. Looked up from germline, CDR1 is SGHRS and CDR2 is YFSETQ. Trimming pared 0 bases from V and 0 bases from J, leaving 6 bases between. CDR3 coding DNA: TGCGCCAGCAGCTTGGCTCAGGCAACTAATGAAAAACTGTTTTTT. It specifies CASSLAQATNEKLFF.

The V call is TRBV18, the J call TRBJ2-2; D remains unclear. Germline V gene lookup returns CDR1 KGHSH and CDR2 LQKENI. CDR3 length: 15 residues. V was clipped by 0 bases and J by 1 base, with 6 bases between them. Here the CDR3 DNA reads TGTGCCAGCTCACCACCGGCTGTGAACACCGGGGAGCTGTTTTTT. It yields the protein CASSPPAVNTGELFF.

The gene calls are TRBV19 and TRBJ2-1; D remains unclear. V was trimmed by 2 bases and J by 5 bases, leaving 13 bases between them. Germline values: CDR1 LNHDA, CDR2 SQIVND (reference sequence). The CDR3 totals 15 residues. The CDR3 here is CASSISASLDNEQFF. The CDR3, as DNA: TGTGCCAGTAGTATAAGTGCAAGTTTAGACAATGAGCAGTTCTTC.